The source of this TCR beta chain is a study of OX40 agonist ivuxolimab in advanced cancers. Patients with a history of autoimmune disease or on systemic immunosuppression were excluded. Measured with immunoSEQ multiplex PCR; TCRdb has only the in-frame clones, and not every one. Altogether more than 55,000 clones are present, about 86% being singletons, with the ten largest covering more than 3%. Concerning this clone: The target antigen is unknown.

Study-level findings and limits: Low normalized clonal expansion also occurred in some nonresponding patients.

The material sequenced was CD4+ or CD8+ T cells sorted from blood, taken in a trial of the OX40 agonist ivuxolimab. The TCR was taken from an adult with an advanced solid tumor such as melanoma, head and neck, liver or kidney cancer.

CDR3 sequence: CASSFAASVNTEAFF. The CDR3 region has the DNA TGTGCCAGCAGCTTTGCGGCTTCTGTCAACACTGAAGCTTTCTTT. The J gene is TRBJ1-1, the V gene TRBV7-2, with no clear D. CDR3 size: 15 residues. Trimming left V 3 bases short and J 2 bases short, with 13 bases between. In germline, CDR1 is SGHTA, CDR2 FQGNSA.